This note documents a single T cell receptor beta chain sequence. Antigen: not known. This may arise from a read error, as a much more abundant clone is one base away. This record comes from a study of T cells in Graves' hyperthyroidism and ophthalmopathy. Study outcomes and limitations: It was a median roughly 6.5 months before onset that the model predicted ophthalmopathy.

Looked up from germline, CDR1 is LGHDT and CDR2 is YNNKEL (reference sequence). Trimming took 3 bases from V and 14 from J, leaving 19 bases between them. The CDR3 covers 14 residues. Graves' hyperthyroidism was deemed stable absent ophthalmopathy progression within 18 months. Those with hyperthyroidism were 18 to 65 years old, newly diagnosed, and ill for under 2 months. Diagnostic assessment was based on clinical symptoms, serum thyroxine and TRAb, thyroid ultrasound and orbital computed tomography. What was amplified from RNA transcripts were TCR beta CDR3 regions. HTBI primers were the set used in a first-round RT-PCR of the TCR CDR3. TCRdb used MiXCR to reprocess the multiplex PCR reads, holding one entry per CDR3 protein. The sample contains fewer than 600,000 distinct CDR3 sequences, about 15% of which appear only once.

V and J are TRBV3-1 and TRBJ2-2, with no clear D. Material: blood. This clonotype originated in a woman under 30 with Graves' hyperthyroidism. The DNA for the CDR3 is TGTGCCAGCAGCCACGAAGGGTCCGCCTGGGGACTGTTTTTT. Amino acids: CASSHEGSAWGLFF.